The 29 T cell receptor beta chains in this list originate from one sample, sequenced in a study of shared clonotypes between healthy human individuals. This table comes from immunoSEQ multiplex PCR, and its TCRdb copy is limited to in-frame clones, with some not included. This table holds millions of clones, around 93% found once. Positive CCR7 selection of CD45RO-negative cells yielded the naive CD8 cells, and terminally differentiated effector memory CD45RA+ cells were excluded. Input material: naive CD8+ T cells from PBMCs. These receptors came from a man between 18 and 29 years old in good health. Some clones in this sample may be carry-over from other donors' samples.

This sequence joins TRBV5-4 and TRBJ2-5; TRBD2 agrees at 7 bases. The CDR3 is made up of 16 amino acids. V lost 3 bases and J lost 4; bases outside the gene matches: 12. Per the germline V gene, CDR1 is SGHNT and CDR2 is YYREEE (reference sequence). This chain's CDR3 is CASSWEGRRSSETQYF. CDR3 DNA sequence: TGTGCCAGCAGCTGGGAGGGAAGACGGAGTTCAGAGACCCAGTACTTC.

The chain couples TRBV19 to TRBJ2-7, with a weak D call TRBD2 (6 bases). The CDR3 is made up of 14 amino acids. V lost 3 bases and J 4 bases, leaving 13 bases between the germline ends. CDR1 is LNHDA and CDR2 is SQIVND in the germline V gene (reference sequence). The CDR3 nucleotides read TGTGCCAGTAGTATGGGAGGCAGAGAATACGAGCAGTACTTC. Translating gives CASSMGGREYEQYF.

V and J are TRBV7-9 and TRBJ2-7; tentatively, D is TRBD2 (6 bases). V was pared by 5 bases and J by 2 bases, with 16 bases between. The CDR3 length is 15 residues. Germline V lookup: CDR1 SEHNR, CDR2 FQNEAQ (reference sequence). CDR3 bases: TGTGCCAGCAGCCAGCTGGGTGGGGGGACCTACGAGCAGTACTTC. This gives the protein CASSQLGGGTYEQYF.

This clone was counted only a few times. Other DNA sequences in the same sample also yield this CDR3. The chain links TRBV30 to TRBJ1-5; D call uncertain. Trimming shortened V by 2 bases and J by 7 bases, and 12 bases separated the two germline ends. This CDR3 is built from 13 residues. Germline loops: CDR1 GTSNPN, CDR2 SVGIG (reference sequence). CDR3 protein: CAWSPGNGQPQHF. CDR3 in DNA: TGTGCCTGGAGTCCTGGGAACGGGCAGCCCCAGCATTTT.

This clone was seen just once. The chain couples TRBV9 to TRBJ2-1; 8 positions agree with TRBD2. V gave up 0 bases and J gave up 5 bases; unmatched junction bases: 13. Germline V CDR1 and CDR2: SGDLS, YYNGEE. The CDR3 is made up of 18 amino acids. CDR3 sequence reads: CASSVATKREKGDNEQFF. CDR3 nucleotides: TGTGCCAGCAGCGTAGCTACGAAGCGGGAGAAGGGGGACAATGAGCAGTTCTTC.

The CDR3 region is CASSACGGDRRLYGYTF. The CDR3 coding sequence is TGTGCCAGCAGCGCCTGCGGGGGGGACAGGAGGCTCTATGGCTACACCTTC. The chain employs TRBV21-1 and TRBJ1-2. TRBV21-1 is noted as a pseudogene. This CDR3 spans 17 amino acids.

This chain joins TRBV7-3 and TRBJ2-6, with TRBD1 matching over 10 bases. The CDR3 sequence is 17 residues long. The V segment lost 3 bases and the J segment 2 bases; nucleotides outside the gene matches: 4. Germline-derived CDR1 and CDR2 are SGHTA and FQGTGA. CDR3 sequence: CASSFTGTGAGANVLTF. Here the CDR3 DNA reads TGTGCCAGCAGCTTTACCGGGACAGGGGCTGGGGCCAACGTCCTGACTTTC. The full variable domain, rest sourced from reference TRBV7-3 and TRBJ2-6, is GAGVSQTPSNKVTEKGKYVELRCDPISGHTALYWYRQSLGQGPEFLIYFQGTGAADDSGLPNDRFFAVRPEGSVSTLKIQRTERGDSAVYLCASSFTGTGAGANVLTFGAGSRLTVL.

The table lists this clone with a few counts. The chain employs TRBV30 and TRBJ2-2; D remains unclear. V lost 6 bases and J lost 6, with 11 bases in between. This CDR3 spans 12 amino acids. From germline, CDR1 is GTSNPN and CDR2 SVGIG (reference sequence). The CDR3 bases are TGTGCCTGCCTTGTAATCCCCGGGGAGCTGTTTTTT. The encoded protein is CACLVIPGELFF.

This sequence joins TRBV7-3 and TRBJ2-1; possibly TRBD1 or TRBD2 for D (6 bases each). The CDR3 totals 17 residues. Trimming removed 1 base at V and 0 bases at J, with 13 bases between. CDR1 is SGHTA and CDR2 is FQGTGA in the germline V gene. The CDR3 loop is CASSLRFGGGSYNEQFF. The CDR3 region has the DNA TGTGCCAGCAGCTTAAGGTTCGGGGGCGGCTCCTACAATGAGCAGTTCTTC.

The CDR3 is CAGSGRALSDTQYF. CDR3 DNA sequence: TGTGCCGGGAGCGGGAGGGCCCTCTCAGATACGCAGTATTTT. This chain connects TRBV2 to TRBJ2-3; TRBD2 matches 10 bases. Per germline, CDR1 SNHLY and CDR2 FYNNEI. This CDR3 spans 14 amino acids. The trim removed 11 bases at V and 4 bases at J, leaving 9 bases unmatched.

The chain couples TRBV5-8 to TRBJ2-1, with 7 bases aligning to TRBD1. The CDR3 length is 13 residues. Trimming at V came to 8 bases and at J to 4 bases, leaving 6 bases not matched to a gene. CDR1 and CDR2 (germline): SGHTS, YDEGEE. The CDR3 is CASGDRLYNEQFF. The CDR3 region has the DNA TGTGCCAGTGGGGACAGATTATACAATGAGCAGTTCTTC.

With respect to this clone: Within the sample, other DNA sequences also encode this same CDR3. J is TRBJ2-3 and V is TRBV9; D possibly corresponds to TRBD2 (6 bases). The CDR3 spans 12 residues. Germline lookup yields CDR1 SGDLS and CDR2 YYNGEE. The ends were cut back, 2 bases at V and 5 bases at J, with 6 bases in the middle. For the CDR3, the DNA is TGTGCCAGCAGCGTCGGGAGAGATACGCAGTATTTT. The encoded protein is CASSVGRDTQYF.

The J gene is TRBJ2-1, the V gene TRBV7-9; 13 bases fit TRBD2. Germline loops: CDR1 SEHNR, CDR2 FQNEAQ (reference sequence). The CDR3 length is 16 residues. The V gene end was trimmed by 3 bases and the J gene end by 8 bases; junction bases not matched to a gene: 7. The CDR3 DNA is TGTGCCAGCAGCTTCACTAGCGGGAGGGTTAAGGATGAGCAGTTCTTC. As protein: CASSFTSGRVKDEQFF.

This rearrangement joins TRBV5-6 to TRBJ2-5; D remains unclear. Germline CDR1 reads SGHDT; CDR2 reads YYEEEE. The CDR3 runs 12 residues. The ends were cut back, 4 bases at V and 4 bases at J, with 8 bases in the middle. Here the CDR3 reads CASSLSRETQYF. In nucleotides, the CDR3 is TGTGCCAGCAGCCTCTCCCGAGAGACCCAGTACTTC.

This chain connects TRBV6-1 to TRBJ2-7, with D possibly matching TRBD2 (6 bases). The CDR3 is 16 residues long. CDR1 and CDR2 (germline): MNHNS, SASEGT. Trimming removed 2 bases at V and 5 bases at J, with 19 bases between. CDR3 loop: CASSEPRDWMSHEQYF. CDR3 bases: TGTGCCAGCAGTGAACCCCGGGACTGGATGAGCCACGAGCAGTACTTC.

The chain joins TRBV28 to TRBJ2-3; D is possibly TRBD2 (5 bases). The CDR3 spans 16 residues. V was trimmed by 6 bases and J by 5 bases, leaving 21 bases between them. Germline assignment: CDR1 MDHEN and CDR2 SYDVKM. The CDR3 loop is CASRLGAEAEGDTQYF. CDR3 coding DNA: TGTGCCAGCAGGTTAGGTGCGGAGGCCGAGGGAGATACGCAGTATTTT.

This chain links TRBV29-1 with TRBJ2-7, with D possibly being TRBD1 (5 bases). The germline V gene has CDR1 SQVTM and CDR2 ANQGSEA. Trimming cost V 7 bases and J 3 bases, with 10 bases left between them. This CDR3 has 11 residues. This chain's CDR3 is CSARQFYEQYF. CDR3 sequence (DNA): TGCAGCGCCCGACAGTTCTACGAGCAGTACTTC.

This chain uses TRBV7-6 with TRBJ1-2; D is undetermined. Germline lookup yields CDR1 SGHVS and CDR2 FNYEAQ. The ends were cut back, 0 bases at V and 8 bases at J, with 13 bases in the middle. This CDR3 region has 14 residues. Here the CDR3 reads CASSLAETRTGYTF. CDR3 DNA sequence: TGTGCCAGCAGCTTAGCGGAAACTCGGACCGGCTACACCTTC. Full variable domain (missing parts from reference TRBV7-6 and TRBJ1-2): GAGVSQSPRYKVTKRGQDVALRCDPISGHVSLYWYRQALGQGPEFLTYFNYEAQQDKSGLPNDRFSAERPEGSISTLTIQRTEQRDSAMYRCASSLAETRTGYTFGSGTRLTVV.

The chain is built from TRBV5-1 and TRBJ2-6, with 10 bases lining up with TRBD1. V shed 1 base, J shed 0 bases, and the junction held 7 bases outside the gene matches. CDR3 length: 19 amino acids. Looked up from germline, CDR1 is SGHRS and CDR2 is YFSETQ. The CDR3 loop reads CASSLWGTGAPSGANVLTF. The CDR3 DNA is TGCGCCAGCAGCTTGTGGGGGACAGGGGCCCCCTCTGGGGCCAACGTCCTGACTTTC.

This chain uses TRBV5-1 with TRBJ2-7, with D hard to call. CDR1 SGHRS and CDR2 YFSETQ come from the germline V gene. This CDR3 has 11 residues. V lost 5 bases, J lost 6 bases, and 9 bases lay in between. This chain's CDR3 is CASSALGEQYF. CDR3 nucleotides: TGCGCCAGCAGTGCCCTGGGCGAGCAGTACTTC.

V and J are TRBV15 and TRBJ2-2, with D possibly being TRBD1 or TRBD2 (5 bases each). Germline CDR1 LNHNV, CDR2 YYDKDF (reference sequence). Trimming removed 5 bases at V and 1 base at J, with 20 bases between. The CDR3 is 18 residues long. The CDR3 reads CATSGRDGRLMNTGELFF. CDR3 DNA: TGTGCCACCAGCGGCCGGGACGGACGATTAATGAACACCGGGGAGCTGTTTTTT.

This clone appeared once. V and J are TRBV5-4 and TRBJ2-3; TRBD2 might be the D (5 bases). The V gene's germline CDR1 is SGHNT and CDR2 YYREEE (reference sequence). The CDR3 contains 14 residues. Deletions cut 2 bases from V and 10 bases from J, with 17 bases between. CDR3 region: CASSFGPGERAQYF. CDR3 DNA: TGTGCCAGCAGCTTTGGGCCCGGAGAGAGGGCGCAGTATTTT.

Regarding this clone: Other DNA sequences within the sample encode an identical CDR3. This CDR3 is CASSEAQGWNGYTF. In nucleotides, the CDR3 is TGTGCCAGCAGTGAAGCGCAGGGGTGGAATGGCTACACCTTC. The V and J genes are TRBV6-1 and TRBJ1-2, with D perhaps TRBD1 (6 bases). CDR1 and CDR2 from the germline V gene are MNHNS and SASEGT. V dropped 0 bases and J dropped 6 bases, with 11 bases sitting between them. The length of the CDR3 is 14 residues.

The V gene is TRBV29-1, the J gene TRBJ2-7, with D maybe TRBD2 (5 bases). Trimming stripped 4 bases from V and 7 bases from J, with 17 bases between. This CDR3 is 13 amino acids long. Germline CDR1 is SQVTM and CDR2 is ANQGSEA. The CDR3 nucleotides read TGCAGCGTTGCAAACCCCGGGGTAGCGGAGCAGTACTTC. It specifies CSVANPGVAEQYF.

This chain links TRBV4-3 with TRBJ2-7; D unresolved. The CDR3 length is 15 residues. Trimming stripped 1 base from V and 0 bases from J, with 10 bases between. Germline CDR1 LGHNA, CDR2 YSLEER. The CDR3 protein is CASSQADGRSYEQYF. CDR3 in DNA: TGCGCCAGCAGCCAAGCGGACGGGCGCTCCTACGAGCAGTACTTC.

The gene calls are TRBV27 and TRBJ2-7; D is unresolved. Germline assignment: CDR1 MNHEY and CDR2 SMNVEV (reference sequence). V lost 2 bases, J lost 0 bases, and 11 bases lay in between. The CDR3 has 15 residues. The CDR3 reads CASSLRSLASYEQYF. The CDR3 DNA reads as TGTGCCAGCAGTTTAAGGTCACTTGCCTCCTACGAGCAGTACTTC.

This chain uses TRBV28 with TRBJ2-7; 7 bases line up with TRBD1. The CDR3 sequence is 14 residues long. The trim removed 5 bases at V and 3 bases at J, leaving 7 bases unmatched. Germline-derived CDR1 and CDR2 are MDHEN and SYDVKM. Here the CDR3 reads CASSLWDSHYEQYF. The CDR3 bases are TGTGCCAGCAGTCTTTGGGACAGTCACTACGAGCAGTACTTC.

This clone was seen a single time. The chain links TRBV5-1 to TRBJ2-5, with D possibly matching TRBD2 (8 bases). Looked up from germline, CDR1 is SGHRS and CDR2 is YFSETQ. The CDR3 length is 16 residues. V was trimmed by 4 bases and J by 0 bases, leaving 16 bases between them. CDR3 coding DNA: TGCGCCAGCAGCGCCCGGGAGGGGGCAAACCAAGAGACCCAGTACTTC. Protein product: CASSAREGANQETQYF.

The chain combines TRBV25-1 with TRBJ1-1, with D unresolved. This CDR3 has 12 residues. V lost 1 base and J 6 bases, leaving 6 bases between the germline ends. Germline CDR1 is MGHDK and CDR2 is SYGVNS. CDR3: CASSELGSEAFF. The CDR3 bases are TGTGCCAGCAGTGAATTAGGGTCTGAAGCTTTCTTT. Supplemented by reference TRBV25-1 and TRBJ1-1, the full variable domain reads EADIYQTPRYLVIGTGKKITLECSQTMGHDKMYWYQQDPGMELHLIHYSYGVNSTEKGDLSSESTVSRIRTEHFPLTLESARPSHTSQYLCASSELGSEAFFGQGTRLTVV.